Included here is one TCR beta chain sequence, with context. Assay used: immunoSEQ multiplex PCR; TCRdb lists only in-frame clones, some missing. The sample includes more than 300,000 clones, around 87% of them seen just once. The sample comes from a study of blood T cell repertoires in COVID-19. On the study more broadly: Specimens from acute and convalescent COVID-19 originated in the United States, Italy and Spain.

Patients in Seattle were enrolled during active infection, then followed longitudinally. V gave up 5 bases and J gave up 4 bases; unmatched junction bases: 10. In germline, CDR1 is PRHDT, CDR2 FYEKMQ (reference sequence). The length of the CDR3 is 16 residues. The chain combines TRBV13 with TRBJ1-4; 7 nucleotides agree with TRBD1. The sequence came from a woman aged 30 to 39 with COVID-19, enrolled during active disease. The sample taken for sequencing was peripheral blood. The DNA for the CDR3 is TGTGCCAGCAGCCGAGAGAGGGGGCAAAGTAATGAAAAACTGTTTTTT. Its protein is CASSRERGQSNEKLFF.